This T cell receptor (beta chain) was captured by sequencing in a study of blood T cell repertoires in COVID-19. Study at large: Samples taken during acute and convalescent COVID-19 were collected in the United States, Italy and Spain. The analysed material was cDNA or gDNA that came from T cells, B-cell-depleted T cells, or PBMCs.

Per the authors' pipeline: It was from reference gene primer amplification that nucleated cell counts were estimated. Generated by immunoSEQ multiplex PCR, the TCRdb table keeps only in-frame clones and is missing some. The D gene and trimming were derived from the DNA, and the V and J assignments and clone size from that table. The sample includes tens of thousands of clones, 75% to 90% of them seen just once. Trimming stripped 3 bases from V and 0 bases from J, with 9 bases between. CDR3 length: 14 amino acids. Germline V gives CDR1 LNHDA, CDR2 SQIVND (reference sequence). This sequence joins TRBV19 and TRBJ2-7, with D unclear. This TCR came from an elderly woman with active or convalescent COVID-19. Sequenced material: peripheral blood. The CDR3 DNA is TGTGCCAGTAGTATTCAGGTCAGCTCCTACGAGCAGTACTTC. This translates into CASSIQVSSYEQYF.